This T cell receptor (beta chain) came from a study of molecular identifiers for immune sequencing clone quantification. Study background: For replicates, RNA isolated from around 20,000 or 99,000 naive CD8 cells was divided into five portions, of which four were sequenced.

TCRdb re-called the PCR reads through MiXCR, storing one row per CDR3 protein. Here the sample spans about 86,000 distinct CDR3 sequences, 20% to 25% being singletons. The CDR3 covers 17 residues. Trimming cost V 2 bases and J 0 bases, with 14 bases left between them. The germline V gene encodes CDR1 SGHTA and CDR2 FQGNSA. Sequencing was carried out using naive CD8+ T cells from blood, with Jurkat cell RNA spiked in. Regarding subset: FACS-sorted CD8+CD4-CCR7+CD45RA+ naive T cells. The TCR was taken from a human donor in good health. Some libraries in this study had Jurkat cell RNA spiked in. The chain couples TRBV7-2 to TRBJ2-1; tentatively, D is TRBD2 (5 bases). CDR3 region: CASSLLGGWSSYNEQFF. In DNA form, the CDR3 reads TGTGCCAGCAGCTTATTGGGCGGGTGGAGCTCCTACAATGAGCAGTTCTTC. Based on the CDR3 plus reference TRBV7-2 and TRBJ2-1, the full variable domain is GAGVSQSPSNKVTEKGKDVELRCDPISGHTALYWYRQSLGQGLEFLIYFQGNSAPDKSGLPSDRFSAERTGGSVSTLTIQRTQQEDSAVYLCASSLLGGWSSYNEQFFGPGTRLTVL.